This T cell receptor (beta chain) is from a study of beta chain features in type 1 diabetes. The wider study: There was similarity between patients and healthy donors in age, gender and cell yields. Regarding the study as a whole: Among all four CD4+ subsets, Type 1 diabetes patients had TCRB CDR3s that were moderately but significantly shorter. More deletions and fewer insertions at VDJ junctions were seen in type 1 diabetes patients. Still unanswered here is whether HLA type influences TCRB rearrangement.

In the case of this clone: As yet, its antigen is unknown.

Stem cell-like memory, regulatory, central memory and naive CD4+ cells were sorted via CD45RO/CCR7/CD25/CD127/CD95/CD27. The V end lost 4 bases, the J end lost 3 bases, and 7 bases lay between the germline ends. Germline CDR1 is SGHDN and CDR2 is FVKESK. The CDR3 spans 13 residues. cDNA synthesis used the whole RNA isolate, giving expressed TCRB sequences. Repertoires were generated with immunoSEQ multiplex PCR, while TCRdb's copy carries only in-frame clones and drops some. The data show about 710,000 clones, over 12% seen once. This receptor was identified in a man in his late teens or twenties with type 1 diabetes. The sample consisted of naive CD4+ T cells from blood. The chain employs TRBV14 and TRBJ2-1; D is unclear. The CDR3 here is CASSRRVYNEQFF. The CDR3 nucleotides are TGTGCCAGCAGCCGCCGGGTCTACAATGAGCAGTTCTTC.